This T cell receptor beta chain is drawn from a study of cytomegalovirus exposure and HLA in healthy donors. With 60 Vbeta and 13 Jbeta primers, the PCR was carried out. Repertoires were generated with immunoSEQ multiplex PCR, while TCRdb's copy carries only in-frame clones and drops some. The data contain about 84,000 clones, around 68% of them singletons. About this clone: At one boundary the junction diverges from the germline segment, which might be a read error.

The CDR3 loop spans 13 amino acids. Germline values: CDR1 ENHRY, CDR2 SYGVKD. The TCR was taken from a woman aged 40 to 49 in good health and CMV-seropositive. Input material: PBMCs. The chain joins TRBV10-3 to TRBJ1-1, with D possibly being TRBD1 (6 bases). CDR3 in DNA: TGTGCCGTCAGCAGGGGAAGGGGGACTGAAGCTTTCTTT. Translation: CAVSRGRGTEAFF.